The 8 T cell receptor beta chains reported below all come from one sample, sequenced in a study of T-cell memory formation after mild COVID-19. TCRdb fed the 5' RACE reads into MiXCR, producing one record per CDR3 protein. Among hundreds of thousands of distinct CDR3 sequences, about 22% were seen once, and the ten largest hold roughly 8.3%. Input material: PBMCs or a T cell subset sorted from them (not recorded which). These receptor sequences come from an adult woman who had mild COVID-19 (a few samples of this study predate the infection). Cell type and time point are not known.

The gene calls are TRBV25-1 and TRBJ1-1, with a tentative D call TRBD1 (6 bases). The CDR3 runs 17 residues. Germline V gives CDR1 MGHDK, CDR2 SYGVNS. V was cut by 2 bases and J by 5 bases, with 21 bases left in between. CDR3 coding DNA: TGTGCCAGCAGTGAAAGATCTTGGGCAGGGGTTTCAACTGAAGCTTTCTTT. Translation gives CASSERSWAGVSTEAFF.

The table lists this clonotype with a few counts. J is TRBJ2-1 and V is TRBV9; TRBD2 matches 11 bases. Germline CDR1 and CDR2: SGDLS and YYNGEE. This CDR3 spans 16 amino acids. V lost 4 bases and J lost 8; bases outside the gene matches: 11. CDR3 coding DNA: TGTGCCAGCAGCCCCTATAGCGGGGGGGGTTTGGATGAGCAGTTCTTC. Its protein is CASSPYSGGGLDEQFF.

This clonotype turned up a few times. The chain carries TRBV6-5 and TRBJ2-1; D is unresolved. CDR3 length equals 17 residues. Per the germline V gene, CDR1 is MNHEY and CDR2 is SVGAGI. Trimming removed 0 bases at V and 0 bases at J, with 12 bases between. The CDR3 sequence is CASSYSRLGSSYNEQFF. As DNA, the CDR3 is TGTGCCAGCAGTTACTCGAGGCTGGGAAGCTCCTACAATGAGCAGTTCTTC.

This clonotype has only a few counts. The rearrangement joins TRBV29-1 to TRBJ2-5; possible D gene TRBD1, 6 bases. Germline CDR1 SQVTM, CDR2 ANQGSEA. Trimming removed 2 bases at V and 2 bases at J, with 9 bases between. The CDR3 is 13 residues long. The CDR3 bases are TGCAGCGTTGAAAGAACAGGGCAAGAGACCCAGTACTTC. Amino acid sequence: CSVERTGQETQYF.

This chain uses TRBV6-5 with TRBJ2-7, with D hard to call. CDR1 is MNHEY, CDR2 SVGAGI, per germline. V lost 5 bases to trimming and J lost 6 bases, with 23 bases between them. The CDR3 is made up of 16 amino acids. The CDR3 coding sequence is TGTGCCAGCAGTCGCCGACTCCTCGTAAGGTTCAGCGAGCAGTACTTC. It translates to CASSRRLLVRFSEQYF.

In this sample, this clonotype turned up a few times. The CDR3: CASSLDRGRSGYGYTF. DNA of the CDR3: TGTGCCAGCAGCCTGGACAGGGGACGGTCGGGCTATGGCTACACCTTC. The chain recombines TRBV4-2 with TRBJ1-2; 9 nucleotides line up with TRBD1. Germline CDR1 LGHNA, CDR2 YNFKEQ. V shed 4 bases and J 4 bases; nucleotides not matched to a gene: 10. This CDR3 is built from 16 residues.

The table lists this clonotype with a few counts. The chain is built from TRBV3-1 and TRBJ1-5; D call uncertain. Trimming pared 3 bases from V and 4 bases from J, leaving 10 bases between. CDR1 LGHDT and CDR2 YNNKEL come from the germline V gene (reference sequence). The CDR3 runs to 14 residues. The DNA for the CDR3 is TGTGCCAGCAGCCAGGCCGGACGGAATCAGCCCCAGCATTTT. Translated, it gives CASSQAGRNQPQHF.

The rearrangement uses TRBV12-3 or TRBV12-4 and TRBJ1-2; D might be TRBD1 (6 bases). V lost 8 bases and J lost 4, with 14 bases in between. This CDR3 spans 13 amino acids. The CDR3 DNA is TGTGCCAGCGGGAGTGAGGGGGTCTATGGCTACACCTTC. Its translation is CASGSEGVYGYTF.